This T cell receptor (beta chain) was identified during a study of CD8+CD57+ T cells in acquired aplastic anemia. The CDR3 loop spans 13 amino acids. Germline V gene data show CDR1 as SGHTA and CDR2 as FQGNSA. The ends lost 6 bases at V and 7 bases at J; junction bases unmatched: 6. In its sample, this clonotype was seen many times. Genomic DNA provided the template from which TCR beta VDJ and CDR3 profiles were obtained. TCRdb processed the reads anew with MiXCR; each CDR3 protein has one entry. The repertoire holds 150,000 to 200,000 distinct CDR3 sequences, more than 40% seen once, with roughly 30% in the top ten. In patients chosen for sequencing, flow cytometry had shown CD8+CD57+ cell expansion.

This receptor was identified in a human donor with aplastic anemia. V usage is TRBV7-2 and J usage is TRBJ2-5, with 9 bases fitting TRBD1. Sequencing input: sorted CD4+, CD8+, or CD8+CD57+ T cells (not recorded which) from PBMCs. CDR3 loop: CASRGQGVWTQYF. The CDR3 DNA reads as TGTGCCAGCAGGGGACAGGGTGTCTGGACCCAGTACTTC.